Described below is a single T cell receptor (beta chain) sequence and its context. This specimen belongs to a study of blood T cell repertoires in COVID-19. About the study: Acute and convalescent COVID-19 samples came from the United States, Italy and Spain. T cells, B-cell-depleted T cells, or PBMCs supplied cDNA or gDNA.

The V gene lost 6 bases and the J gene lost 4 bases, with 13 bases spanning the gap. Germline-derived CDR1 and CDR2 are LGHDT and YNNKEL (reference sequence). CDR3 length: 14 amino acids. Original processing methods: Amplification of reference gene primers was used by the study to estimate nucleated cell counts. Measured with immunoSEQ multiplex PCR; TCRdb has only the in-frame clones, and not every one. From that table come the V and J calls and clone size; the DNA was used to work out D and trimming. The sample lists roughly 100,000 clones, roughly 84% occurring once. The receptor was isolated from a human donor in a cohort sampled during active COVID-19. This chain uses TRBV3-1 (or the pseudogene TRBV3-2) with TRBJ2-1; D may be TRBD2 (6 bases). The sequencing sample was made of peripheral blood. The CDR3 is CASSPGTGYNEQFF. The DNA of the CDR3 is TGTGCCAGCAGTCCCGGGACTGGGTACAATGAGCAGTTCTTC.